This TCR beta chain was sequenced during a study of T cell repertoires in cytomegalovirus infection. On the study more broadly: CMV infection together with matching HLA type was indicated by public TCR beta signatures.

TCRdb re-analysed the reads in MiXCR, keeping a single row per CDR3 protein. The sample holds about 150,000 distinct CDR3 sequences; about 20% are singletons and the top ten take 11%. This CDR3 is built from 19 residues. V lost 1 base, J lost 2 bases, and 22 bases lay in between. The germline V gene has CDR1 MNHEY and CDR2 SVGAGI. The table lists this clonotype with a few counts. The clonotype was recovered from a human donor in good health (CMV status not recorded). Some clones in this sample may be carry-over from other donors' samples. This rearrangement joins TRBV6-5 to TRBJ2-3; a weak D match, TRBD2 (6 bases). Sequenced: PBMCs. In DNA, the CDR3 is TGTGCCAGCAGTTACTTTCCCCCCGCGGGACTCGCTTCCACAGATACGCAGTATTTT. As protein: CASSYFPPAGLASTDTQYF.